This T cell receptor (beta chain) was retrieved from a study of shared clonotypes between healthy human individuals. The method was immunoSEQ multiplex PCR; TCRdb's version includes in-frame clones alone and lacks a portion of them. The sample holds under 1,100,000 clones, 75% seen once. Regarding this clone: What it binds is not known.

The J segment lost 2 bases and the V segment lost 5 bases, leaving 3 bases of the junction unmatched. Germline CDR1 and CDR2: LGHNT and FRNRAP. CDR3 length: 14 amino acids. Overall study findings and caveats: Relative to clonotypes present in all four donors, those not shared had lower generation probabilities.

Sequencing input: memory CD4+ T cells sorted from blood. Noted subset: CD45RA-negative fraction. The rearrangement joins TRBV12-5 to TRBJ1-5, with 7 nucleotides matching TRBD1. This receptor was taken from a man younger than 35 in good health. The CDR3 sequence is CASGRQGGNQPQHF. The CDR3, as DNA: TGTGCTAGTGGTCGACAGGGTGGCAATCAGCCCCAGCATTTT.